The 19 T cell receptor beta chains reported below all come from one sample, sequenced in a study of T cell repertoires in cytomegalovirus infection. Using its own MiXCR run on the reads, TCRdb lists one record per CDR3 protein. The profile shows around 330,000 distinct CDR3 sequences, roughly 15% of them singletons. Sequences were obtained from PBMCs. These receptors were obtained from a human donor in good health (CMV status not recorded). Some clones in this sample may be carry-over from other donors' samples.

At least ten counts were recorded for this clonotype. The chain uses TRBV12-3 or TRBV12-4 and TRBJ2-3, with 12 bases that match TRBD2. The CDR3 runs to 16 residues. V dropped 5 bases and J dropped 4; count of bases not matched to a gene: 7. CDR3 loop: CASSPRTSGEADTQYF. CDR3 DNA: TGTGCCAGCAGTCCTCGGACTAGCGGGGAGGCAGATACGCAGTATTTT.

This clonotype occurred a few times. The rearrangement uses TRBV20-1 and TRBJ2-3; D is unclear. V was clipped by 0 bases and J by 0 bases, with 10 bases between them. The germline gives CDR1 DFQATT, CDR2 SNEGSKA (reference sequence). This CDR3 comprises 15 residues. CDR3 loop: CSARDPTASTDTQYF. CDR3 coding DNA: TGCAGTGCTAGAGATCCCACAGCTAGCACAGATACGCAGTATTTT.

The V call is TRBV4-3, the J call TRBJ2-5; TRBD2 matches at 9 bases. The CDR3 sequence is 18 residues long. The junction had 12 bases not matched to a gene; V was cut back by 0 bases and J by 4 bases. Germline CDR1 is LGHNA and CDR2 is YSLEER. CDR3 region: CASSQDYAGGPGGETQYF. CDR3 nucleotides: TGCGCCAGCAGCCAAGATTACGCGGGGGGGCCTGGGGGAGAGACCCAGTACTTC.

This sequence joins TRBV6-6 and TRBJ2-2; perhaps TRBD1 as D (5 bases). Germline lookup yields CDR1 MNHNY and CDR2 SVGAGI (reference sequence). V was clipped by 5 bases and J by 4 bases, with 11 bases between them. This CDR3 contains 14 residues. CDR3 in amino acids: CASSRLGATGELFF. The DNA of the CDR3 is TGTGCCAGCAGTAGGCTAGGGGCCACCGGGGAGCTGTTTTTT.

In its sample, this clonotype was seen many times. This chain connects TRBV7-2 to TRBJ1-4; unclear D gene. The CDR3 runs 13 residues. The V end lost 0 bases, the J end lost 8 bases, and 7 bases lay between the germline ends. Germline CDR1 SGHTA, CDR2 FQGNSA. The DNA of the CDR3 is TGTGCCAGCAGCTTAGCGGGTCCGGAAAAACTGTTTTTT. It yields the protein CASSLAGPEKLFF.

This chain's CDR3 is CASSPPGRTYGYTF. CDR3 in DNA: TGCGCCAGCAGCCCACCGGGACGGACCTATGGCTACACCTTC. This chain links TRBV4-1 with TRBJ1-2; possible D gene TRBD1, 5 bases. This CDR3 comprises 14 residues. Per germline, CDR1 MGHRA and CDR2 YSYEKL. Trimming removed 4 bases at V and 4 bases at J, with 13 bases between.

This clonotype has ten or more counts. The chain links TRBV12-3 or TRBV12-4 to TRBJ2-7; 12 bases align to TRBD1. CDR3 size: 15 residues. J was trimmed by 5 bases and V by 6 bases; bases with no gene match: 8. CDR3 protein: CASRSGTGGFHEQYF. Written as DNA, the CDR3 is TGTGCCAGCAGATCAGGGACAGGGGGCTTCCACGAGCAGTACTTC.

This clonotype was seen ten or more times. V and J are TRBV7-2 and TRBJ2-5, with TRBD2 as a possible D gene (7 bases). V shed 3 bases and J shed 3 bases, with 29 bases lying between them. Germline V CDR1 and CDR2: SGHTA, FQGNSA. This CDR3 is 20 amino acids long. CDR3: CASSLVSSGTPWGGKETQYF. Written as DNA, the CDR3 is TGTGCCAGCAGCTTGGTATCCTCAGGGACTCCCTGGGGGGGCAAAGAGACCCAGTACTTC.

This clonotype occurred many times. The chain links TRBV6-2 or TRBV6-3 to TRBJ2-3, with no clear D. The V end was cut by 2 bases, the J end by 3 bases, with 12 bases between. This CDR3 contains 15 residues. Looked up from germline, CDR1 is MNHEY and CDR2 is SVGEGT. CDR3 nucleotides: TGTGCCAGCAGTTACCCATCGAGTACGACAGATACGCAGTATTTT. Translated, it gives CASSYPSSTTDTQYF.

This clonotype was seen ten or more times. This chain joins TRBV11-2 and TRBJ2-7, with no clear D. Germline assignment: CDR1 SGHAT and CDR2 FQNNGV. Trimming took off 5 bases at V and 3 bases at J, with 17 bases between the two ends. The CDR3 loop spans 15 amino acids. DNA for the CDR3: TGTGCCAGCAGCCTACACGACGGAGACTTCTACGAGCAGTACTTC. Translation: CASSLHDGDFYEQYF.

In this sample, this clonotype turned up many times. The genes are TRBV12-3 or TRBV12-4 and TRBJ1-1; 8 bases fit TRBD1. This CDR3 is 14 amino acids long. V was clipped by 6 bases and J by 0 bases; unmatched bases: 3. The CDR3 DNA reads TGTGCCAGCAGCCTGACAGGGGTGAACACTGAAGCTTTCTTT. Translated: CASSLTGVNTEAFF.

The chain uses TRBV4-3 and TRBJ1-3; 8 positions match TRBD1. Losses at the gene ends were 0 bases for V and 6 bases for J; bases not matched to a gene: 10. The V gene's germline CDR1 is LGHNA and CDR2 YSLEER. This CDR3 is 17 amino acids long. CDR3 sequence: CASSQEGTGGLANTIYF. CDR3 coding DNA: TGCGCCAGCAGCCAAGAGGGCACAGGGGGACTTGCAAACACCATATATTTT.

This clonotype was seen ten or more times. The CDR3 here is CASSLGDSTDTQYF. In DNA form, the CDR3 reads TGTGCCAGCAGTTTAGGGGACAGCACAGATACGCAGTATTTT. This chain links TRBV12-3 or TRBV12-4 with TRBJ2-3; D tentatively reads TRBD1 or TRBD2 (5 bases each). V lost 1 base to trimming and J lost 0 bases, with 5 bases between them. The CDR3 contains 14 residues.

The chain recombines TRBV6-2 or TRBV6-3 with TRBJ2-5; no definite D call. This CDR3 comprises 11 residues. CDR1 MNHEY and CDR2 SVGEGT come from the germline V gene. The ends were cut back, 5 bases at V and 5 bases at J, with 6 bases in the middle. The CDR3 DNA is TGTGCCAGCAGTATGGGGGAGACCCAGTACTTC. Protein: CASSMGETQYF.

The chain joins TRBV6-6 to TRBJ2-7; D is undetermined. Germline loops: CDR1 MNHNY, CDR2 SVGAGI (reference sequence). V was clipped by 2 bases and J by 6 bases, with 5 bases between them. CDR3 length equals 11 residues. The CDR3 loop is CASSYGSEQYF. The CDR3 region has the DNA TGTGCCAGCAGTTACGGGTCCGAGCAGTACTTC.

This clonotype was picked up many times. This sequence joins TRBV28 and TRBJ2-1; no clear D gene. The V end lost 4 bases, the J end lost 3 bases, and 10 bases lay between the germline ends. This CDR3 contains 14 residues. The germline V gene has CDR1 MDHEN and CDR2 SYDVKM. The CDR3 nucleotides read TGTGCCAGCAGTTCCCCATCCGTCTACAATGAGCAGTTCTTC. Protein product: CASSSPSVYNEQFF.

In this sample, this clonotype turned up many times. The chain combines TRBV6-1 with TRBJ1-1; maybe TRBD1 (6 bases). The V and J ends lost 4 bases and 5 bases respectively, with 17 bases between them. The CDR3 runs 15 residues. Germline loops: CDR1 MNHNS, CDR2 SASEGT. The chain's CDR3 is CASSGIGGRWTEAFF. The CDR3 DNA is TGTGCCAGCAGTGGGATCGGGGGCCGGTGGACTGAAGCTTTCTTT.

DNA for the CDR3: TGCAGTGCAACGACTAGCGGGGGAGGCGATACGCAGTATTTT. It yields the protein CSATTSGGGDTQYF. The J gene is TRBJ2-3, the V gene TRBV20-1, with TRBD2 matching 12 bases. The length of the CDR3 is 14 residues. The V gene end was trimmed by 6 bases and the J gene end by 6 bases; junction bases not matched to a gene: 7. Germline lookup yields CDR1 DFQATT and CDR2 SNEGSKA (reference sequence).

The chain links TRBV25-1 to TRBJ2-2; no definite D call. V shed 3 bases and J shed 3 bases, with 8 bases lying between them. The germline CDR1 and CDR2 sequences are MGHDK and SYGVNS. The CDR3 consists of 14 residues. The CDR3 spells CASSDISYTGELFF. CDR3 in DNA: TGTGCCAGCAGTGACATATCTTACACCGGGGAGCTGTTTTTT. Full variable domain (rest looked up from reference TRBV25-1 and TRBJ2-2): EADIYQTPRYLVIGTGKKITLECSQTMGHDKMYWYQQDPGMELHLIHYSYGVNSTEKGDLSSESTVSRIRTEHFPLTLESARPSHTSQYLCASSDISYTGELFFGEGSRLTVL.